The sequence of this T cell receptor beta chain was determined in a study of response to subunit inactivated influenza vaccine. Each CDR3 protein is one row after TCRdb ran MiXCR on the RT-PCR reads. The sample shows about 570,000 distinct CDR3 sequences, over 9% of them seen only once. This clonotype was detected only a few times. V lost 4 bases to trimming and J lost 6 bases; unmatched junction nucleotides: 14. Germline assignment: CDR1 SGDLS and CDR2 YYNGEE. This CDR3 spans 18 amino acids. Another study also made use of these data, one on T cells expressing NK-cell markers. That work states: The TCR beta cDNA came from 5'RACE template switching with UMIs. One of the eight sequenced donors was seronegative, whereas the other seven were HCMV-seropositive. These same clonotypes (in several donors) also led the CD3+CD56-NKG2C+ fraction. HCMV specificity of expanded NKG2C+ T cell clones remained unclear.

V gene TRBV9 combines with J gene TRBJ2-1, with 12 bases identical to TRBD2. Sequencing used PBMCs from blood, obtained on the day of vaccination. This TCR was recovered from a man aged 50 to 59 who received an inactivated influenza vaccine. Here the CDR3 DNA reads TGTGCCAGCAGCCCCGAGAGAAAAACTAGCGGGAGGATCAATGAGCAGTTCTTC. Its protein is CASSPERKTSGRINEQFF.